This T cell receptor beta chain came from a study of blood T cell repertoires in COVID-19. On the study more broadly: Both acute and convalescent COVID-19 samples were obtained from the United States, Italy and Spain. T cells, B-cell-depleted T cells, or PBMCs provided the cDNA or gDNA that served as material.

In the original processing: Amplification with reference gene primers provided the estimates of nucleated cell counts. Repertoires were generated with immunoSEQ multiplex PCR, while TCRdb's copy carries only in-frame clones and drops some. The DNA was the basis for D and trimming; V, J and clone size are from that table. Of about 83,000 clones listed, roughly nine tenths were seen once; the top ten hold about 17%. CDR3 size: 16 residues. Germline-derived CDR1 and CDR2 are LNHDA and SQIVND (reference sequence). Trimming took off 5 bases at V and 1 base at J, with 18 bases between the two ends. The origin of this receptor is a woman older than 75 with active or convalescent COVID-19. Specimen: peripheral blood. The rearrangement uses TRBV19 and TRBJ2-7; a weak D match, TRBD2 (6 bases). The CDR3 here is CASSVAGGSPSYEQYF. The DNA for the CDR3 is TGTGCCAGTAGTGTGGCCGGGGGAAGTCCATCCTACGAGCAGTACTTC. The full variable domain, completed using reference TRBV19 and TRBJ2-7, is DGGITQSPKYLFRKEGQNVTLSCEQNLNHDAMYWYRQDPGQGLRLIYYSQIVNDFQKGDIAEGYSVSREKKESFPLTVTSAQKNPTAFYLCASSVAGGSPSYEQYFGPGTRLTVT.